The TCR beta chain under discussion was sequenced for a study of cytomegalovirus exposure and HLA in healthy donors. Findings and limits, study-wide: Across donors, most TCRs were seen rarely, yet some public ones were widespread.

The PCR made use of 60 Vbeta and 13 Jbeta primers. TCRdb keeps only in-frame clones here, not all; method: immunoSEQ multiplex PCR. The data show roughly 150,000 clones, with approximately 80% seen just once and about 6.8% held by the top ten. About this clone: What it recognizes is unknown.

Germline lookup yields CDR1 KGHSH and CDR2 LQKENI. CDR3 size: 15 residues. The germline V and J ends were trimmed by 2 bases and 0 bases, with 10 bases remaining between them. The sequence came from a woman between 40 and 55 years old in good health and CMV-seropositive. This rearrangement joins TRBV18 to TRBJ1-1; tentatively, D is TRBD1 (6 bases). Sequenced: PBMCs. The CDR3 DNA sequence: TGTGCCAGCTCACCAGTAGACAGGATGAACACTGAAGCTTTCTTT. It translates to CASSPVDRMNTEAFF. Together with reference TRBV18 and TRBJ1-1, the CDR3 gives the full variable domain: NAGVMQNPRHLVRRRGQEARLRCSPMKGHSHVYWYRQLPEEGLKFMVYLQKENIIDESGMPKERFSAEFPKEGPSILRIQQVVRGDSAAYFCASSPVDRMNTEAFFGQGTRLTVV.